Detailed here is one T cell receptor beta chain. Its antigen is still unknown. These data belong to a study of cytomegalovirus exposure and HLA in healthy donors. Study-level findings and limits: Altogether, about 160 TCR beta chains were recorded as cytomegalovirus-associated. Available immune exposure information was restricted to CMV serostatus only. Later on, a genetic analysis was performed. It linked a missense variant in DCLRE1C with V- and J-gene trimming of TCR beta.

PCR involved 60 Vbeta and 13 Jbeta primers. Sequencing was performed with immunoSEQ multiplex PCR; in TCRdb, only in-frame clones are kept and a portion is missing. This sample yields about 190,000 clones, of which more than 70% are seen a single time; approximately 4.8% belongs to the top ten. CDR1 GTSNPN and CDR2 SVGIG come from the germline V gene (reference sequence). The CDR3 totals 14 residues. The J segment lost 6 bases and the V segment lost 3 bases, leaving 10 bases of the junction unmatched. The chain is built from TRBV30 and TRBJ1-1; 7 positions match TRBD1. This sequence originates from a man aged 25 to 40 in good health and CMV-seropositive. Sequencing input: PBMCs. The DNA of the CDR3 is TGTGCCTGGAGGCACCGGGGCCAGGGGGCTGAAGCTTTCTTT. Translated: CAWRHRGQGAEAFF. The variable domain in full, completed from reference TRBV30 and TRBJ1-1, reads SQTIHQWPATLVQPVGSPLSLECTVEGTSNPNLYWYRQAAGRGLQLLFYSVGIGQISSEVPQNLSASRPQDRQFILSSKKLLLSDSGFYLCAWRHRGQGAEAFFGQGTRLTVV.